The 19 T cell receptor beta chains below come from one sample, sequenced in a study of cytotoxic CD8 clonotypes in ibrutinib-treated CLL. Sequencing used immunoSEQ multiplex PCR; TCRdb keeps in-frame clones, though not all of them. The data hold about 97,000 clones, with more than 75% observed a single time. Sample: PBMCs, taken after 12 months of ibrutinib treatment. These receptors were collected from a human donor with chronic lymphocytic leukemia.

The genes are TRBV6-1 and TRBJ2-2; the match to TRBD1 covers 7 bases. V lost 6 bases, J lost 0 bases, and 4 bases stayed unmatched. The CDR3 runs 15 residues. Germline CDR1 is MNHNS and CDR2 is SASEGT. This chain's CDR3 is CASRAGQANTGELFF. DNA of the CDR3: TGTGCCAGCAGGGCTGGACAGGCGAACACCGGGGAGCTGTTTTTT.

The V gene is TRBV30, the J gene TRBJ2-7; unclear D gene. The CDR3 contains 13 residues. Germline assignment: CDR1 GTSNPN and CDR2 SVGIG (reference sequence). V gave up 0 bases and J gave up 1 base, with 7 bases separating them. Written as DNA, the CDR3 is TGTGCCTGGAGTGTTGGCAGGTCCTACGAGCAGTACTTC. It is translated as CAWSVGRSYEQYF.

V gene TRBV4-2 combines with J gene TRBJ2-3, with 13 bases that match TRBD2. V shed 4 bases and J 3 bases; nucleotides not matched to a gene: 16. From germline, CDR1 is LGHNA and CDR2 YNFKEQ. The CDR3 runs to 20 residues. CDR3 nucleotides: TGTGCCAGCAGCCTAACCTCAGGGACTAGCGGGGTTGTGGGTACAGATACGCAGTATTTT. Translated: CASSLTSGTSGVVGTDTQYF.

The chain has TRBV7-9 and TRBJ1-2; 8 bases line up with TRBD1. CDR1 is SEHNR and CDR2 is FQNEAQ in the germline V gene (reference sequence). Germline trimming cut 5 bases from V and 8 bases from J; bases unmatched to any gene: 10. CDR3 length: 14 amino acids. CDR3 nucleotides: TGTGCCAGCAGCCTAGAGGGGACAGGCTGGGGCTACACCTTC. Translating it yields CASSLEGTGWGYTF.

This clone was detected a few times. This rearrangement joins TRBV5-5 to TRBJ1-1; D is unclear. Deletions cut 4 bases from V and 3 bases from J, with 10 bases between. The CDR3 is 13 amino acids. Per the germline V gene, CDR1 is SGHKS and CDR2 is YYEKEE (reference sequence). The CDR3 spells CASSRAGYTEAFF. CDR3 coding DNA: TGTGCCAGCAGCCGCGCCGGGTACACTGAAGCTTTCTTT.

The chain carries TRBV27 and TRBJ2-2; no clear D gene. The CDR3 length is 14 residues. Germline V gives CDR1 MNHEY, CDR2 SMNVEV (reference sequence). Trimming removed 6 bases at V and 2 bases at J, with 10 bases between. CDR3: CASSLTSNTGELFF. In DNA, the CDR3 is TGTGCCAGCAGCCTGACATCCAACACCGGGGAGCTGTTTTTT.

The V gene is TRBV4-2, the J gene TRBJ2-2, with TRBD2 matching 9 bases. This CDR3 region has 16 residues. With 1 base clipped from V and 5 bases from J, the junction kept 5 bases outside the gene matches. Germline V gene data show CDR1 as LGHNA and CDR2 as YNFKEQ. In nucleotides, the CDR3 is TGTGCCAGCAGCCAAGCGGCGGGGGGGGTAACCGGGGAGCTGTTTTTT. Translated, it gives CASSQAAGGVTGELFF.

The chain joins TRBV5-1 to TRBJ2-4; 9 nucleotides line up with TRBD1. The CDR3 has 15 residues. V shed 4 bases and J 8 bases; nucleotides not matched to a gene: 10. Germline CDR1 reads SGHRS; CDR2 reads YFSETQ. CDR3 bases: TGCGCCAGCAGCCCCCAACAGGGGGCGAGGGACATTCAGTACTTC. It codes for CASSPQQGARDIQYF.

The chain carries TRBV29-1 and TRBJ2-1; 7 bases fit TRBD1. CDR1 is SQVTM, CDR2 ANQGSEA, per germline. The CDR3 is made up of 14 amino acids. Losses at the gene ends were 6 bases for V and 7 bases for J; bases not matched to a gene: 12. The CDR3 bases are TGCAGCGTAGAATCGGACAGGTCTGGGAATGAGCAGTTCTTC. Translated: CSVESDRSGNEQFF.

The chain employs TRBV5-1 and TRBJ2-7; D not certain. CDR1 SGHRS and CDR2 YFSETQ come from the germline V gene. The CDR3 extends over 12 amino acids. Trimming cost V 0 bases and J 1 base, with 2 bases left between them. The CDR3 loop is CASSLESYEQYF. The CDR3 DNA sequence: TGCGCCAGCAGCTTGGAGTCCTACGAGCAGTACTTC.

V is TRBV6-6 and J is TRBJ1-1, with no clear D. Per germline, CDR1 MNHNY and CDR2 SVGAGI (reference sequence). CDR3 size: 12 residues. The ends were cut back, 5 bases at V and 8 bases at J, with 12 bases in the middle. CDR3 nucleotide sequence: TGTGCCAGCAGTGACACTCGTCCCGAAGCTTTCTTT. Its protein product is CASSDTRPEAFF.

Written as DNA, the CDR3 is TGTGCCTGGAATGCAGCTAAGACGGCGGGCACCGGGGAGCTGTTTTTT. It yields the protein CAWNAAKTAGTGELFF. The rearrangement links TRBV30 to TRBJ2-2, with a weak D call TRBD2 (5 bases). Germline loops: CDR1 GTSNPN, CDR2 SVGIG (reference sequence). V dropped 4 bases and J dropped 4 bases, with 19 bases sitting between them. The CDR3 runs 16 residues.

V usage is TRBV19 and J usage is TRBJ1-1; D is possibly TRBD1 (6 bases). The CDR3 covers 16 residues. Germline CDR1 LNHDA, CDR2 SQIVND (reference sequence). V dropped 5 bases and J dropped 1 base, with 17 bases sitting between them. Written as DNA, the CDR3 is TGTGCCAGTAGTCCCTGGGGGTCGGGGGCGAACACTGAAGCTTTCTTT. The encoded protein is CASSPWGSGANTEAFF.

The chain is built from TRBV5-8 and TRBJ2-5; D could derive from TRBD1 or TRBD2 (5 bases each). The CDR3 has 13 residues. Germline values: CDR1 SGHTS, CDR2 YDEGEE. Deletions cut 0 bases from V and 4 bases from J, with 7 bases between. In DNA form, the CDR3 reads TGTGCCAGCAGCTTGGAGGGGACAGAGACCCAGTACTTC. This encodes CASSLEGTETQYF.

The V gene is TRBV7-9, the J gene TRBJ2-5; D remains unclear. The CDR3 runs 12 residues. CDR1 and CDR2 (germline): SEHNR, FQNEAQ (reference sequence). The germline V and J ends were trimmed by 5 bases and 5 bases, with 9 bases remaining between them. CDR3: CASSPGPETQYF. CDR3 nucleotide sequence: TGTGCCAGCAGCCCCGGCCCGGAGACCCAGTACTTC.

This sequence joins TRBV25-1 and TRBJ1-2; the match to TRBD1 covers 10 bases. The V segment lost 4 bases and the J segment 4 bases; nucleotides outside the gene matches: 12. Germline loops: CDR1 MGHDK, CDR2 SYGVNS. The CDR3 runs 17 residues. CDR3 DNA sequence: TGTGCCAGCAGTGGACCCGTGGGGAGGGACAGGGGCTATGGCTACACCTTC. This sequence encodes CASSGPVGRDRGYGYTF.

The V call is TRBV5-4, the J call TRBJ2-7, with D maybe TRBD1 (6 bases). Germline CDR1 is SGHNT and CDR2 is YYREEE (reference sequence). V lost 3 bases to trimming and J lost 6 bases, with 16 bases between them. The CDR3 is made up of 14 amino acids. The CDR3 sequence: CASSYTFTGSEQYF. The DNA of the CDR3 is TGTGCCAGCAGCTATACCTTTACAGGGAGCGAGCAGTACTTC.

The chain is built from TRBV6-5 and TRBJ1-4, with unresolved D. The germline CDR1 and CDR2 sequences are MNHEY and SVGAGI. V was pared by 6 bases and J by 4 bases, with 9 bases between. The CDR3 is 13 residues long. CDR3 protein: CASSRQNNEKLFF. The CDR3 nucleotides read TGTGCCAGCAGCAGGCAGAATAATGAAAAACTGTTTTTT.

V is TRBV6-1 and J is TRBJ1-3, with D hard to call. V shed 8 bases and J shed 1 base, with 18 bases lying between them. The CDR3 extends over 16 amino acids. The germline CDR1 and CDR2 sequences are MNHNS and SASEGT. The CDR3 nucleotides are TGTGCCAGCGCTGAAGGCGGGGTCAAATCTGGAAACACCATATATTTT. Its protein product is CASAEGGVKSGNTIYF.